The 10 T cell receptor beta chains listed next were all sequenced from one sample in a study of blood T cells in healthy people across ages. The use of a sample-barcoded 5' primer and a J-beta primer mix characterized a second PCR of roughly 6 to 11 cycles. Each CDR3 protein is one row after TCRdb ran MiXCR on the 5' RACE reads. The sample shows some 1.5 million distinct CDR3 sequences, over 25% of them seen only once. The specimen sequenced was blood. The receptor source for this set is a woman in her thirties in good health.

V is TRBV11-3 and J is TRBJ2-5; TRBD1 is a possible D gene (6 bases). V lost 5 bases to trimming and J lost 5 bases, with 15 bases between them. The germline V gene encodes CDR1 SGHNT and CDR2 YENEEA. The CDR3 extends over 14 amino acids. CDR3 amino acids: CASSGSSGDETQYF. In nucleotides, the CDR3 is TGTGCCAGCAGCGGTAGCTCAGGGGATGAGACCCAGTACTTC.

With regard to this clonotype: At one of its ends the junction is not consistent with the germline gene, which may arise from a read error. This rearrangement joins TRBV3-1 to TRBJ1-2; D uncertain. This CDR3 contains 13 residues. Looked up from germline, CDR1 is LGHDT and CDR2 is YNNKEL (reference sequence). The CDR3 DNA sequence: TGTGCCAGCAGCCCACTGATCCGATTGGGTTACATCTTC. As protein: CASSPLIRLGYIF.

This chain links TRBV3-1 with TRBJ2-7, with TRBD1 identical over 7 bases. Germline V gene lookup returns CDR1 LGHDT and CDR2 YNNKEL (reference sequence). V was pared by 6 bases and J by 3 bases, with 11 bases of the junction left unmatched. The length of the CDR3 is 15 residues. This CDR3 is CASSPAPGQFYEQYF. CDR3 nucleotides: TGTGCCAGCAGTCCCGCCCCGGGACAGTTCTACGAGCAGTACTTC.

This chain joins TRBV7-2 and TRBJ2-1; D is unclear. CDR3 length: 17 residues. Germline V CDR1 and CDR2: SGHTA, FQGNSA. V dropped 1 base and J dropped 7 bases, with 20 bases sitting between them. The CDR3 here is CASSLVGGRGIPNEQFF. For the CDR3, the DNA is TGTGCCAGCAGCTTAGTCGGCGGACGCGGCATACCTAATGAGCAGTTCTTC.

This clonotype showed up many times. The chain joins TRBV29-1 to TRBJ1-2; D gene ambiguous. Trimming left V 3 bases short and J 3 bases short, with 14 bases between. CDR3 length equals 14 residues. The germline CDR1 and CDR2 sequences are SQVTM and ANQGSEA. The CDR3 coding sequence is TGCAGCGTTGAGATGACGGGAGGGTACTATGGCTACACCTTC. Protein sequence: CSVEMTGGYYGYTF.

For this clonotype: At one end, the junction sequence differs from germline, possibly due to a read error. The V gene is TRBV29-1, the J gene TRBJ1-1; D possibly corresponds to TRBD1 (5 bases). The CDR3 extends over 13 amino acids. Germline values: CDR1 SQVTM, CDR2 ANQGSEA. This CDR3 reads CSAASGTDTGAFF. The CDR3 nucleotides read TGCAGCGCAGCGTCCGGGACTGACACTGGAGCTTTCTTT.

The sample holds a few counts of this clonotype. The rearrangement links TRBV6-6 to TRBJ2-4, with 13 bases that match TRBD2. The DNA end favors TRBJ2-7, so the J call may be wrong. CDR1 is MNHNY and CDR2 is SVGAGI in the germline V gene (reference sequence). This CDR3 has 15 residues. CDR3 DNA sequence: TGTGCCAGCCGGGGTGCACTAGCGGGAGGGGACGAGCAGTACTTC. Encoded protein: CASRGALAGGDEQYF.

The gene calls are TRBV12-3 or TRBV12-4 and TRBJ2-7; TRBD2 is a possible D gene (6 bases). The CDR3 runs 13 residues. Trimming removed 3 bases at V and 7 bases at J, with 13 bases between. The CDR3 DNA reads as TGTGCCAGCAGTTTTACTTCTGGAGGGGAGCAGTACTTC. Translating it yields CASSFTSGGEQYF.

This clonotype was recorded a few times. The gene calls are TRBV29-1 and TRBJ2-1, with 8 nucleotides matching TRBD2. Trimming cost V 4 bases and J 4 bases; bases outside gene matches: 6. CDR1 is SQVTM, CDR2 ANQGSEA, per germline. The CDR3 is made up of 14 amino acids. The CDR3, as DNA: TGCAGCGTTGTGACGGGAGGGGGTTACAATGAGCAGTTCTTC. Translating gives CSVVTGGGYNEQFF.

This clonotype was seen many times. The chain is built from TRBV10-3 and TRBJ2-5; 10 positions match TRBD1. The CDR3 spans 14 residues. The V gene end was trimmed by 0 bases and the J gene end by 5 bases; junction bases not matched to a gene: 0. CDR1 ENHRY and CDR2 SYGVKD come from the germline V gene. DNA for the CDR3: TGTGCCATCAGTGAGTCGGGACAGGGGGAGACCCAGTACTTC. Translated, it gives CAISESGQGETQYF.